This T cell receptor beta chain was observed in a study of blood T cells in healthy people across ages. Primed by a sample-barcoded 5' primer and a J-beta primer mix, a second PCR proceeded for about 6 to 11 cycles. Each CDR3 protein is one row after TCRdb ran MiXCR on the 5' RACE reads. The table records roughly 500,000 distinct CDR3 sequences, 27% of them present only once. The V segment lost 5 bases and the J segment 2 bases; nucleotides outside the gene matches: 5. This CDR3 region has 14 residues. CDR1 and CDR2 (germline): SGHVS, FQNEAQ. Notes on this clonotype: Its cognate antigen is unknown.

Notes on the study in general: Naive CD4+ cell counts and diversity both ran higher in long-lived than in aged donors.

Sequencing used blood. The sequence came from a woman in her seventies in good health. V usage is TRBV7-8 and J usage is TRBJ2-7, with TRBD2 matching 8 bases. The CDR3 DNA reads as TGTGCCAGCAGCCCCCGGGAGGGAACCTACGAGCAGTACTTC. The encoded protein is CASSPREGTYEQYF. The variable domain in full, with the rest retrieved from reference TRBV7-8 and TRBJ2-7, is GAGVSQSPRYKVAKRGQDVALRCDPISGHVSLFWYQQALGQGPEFLTYFQNEAQLDKSGLPSDRFFAERPEGSVSTLKIQRTQQEDSAVYLCASSPREGTYEQYFGPGTRLTVT.